The clone carrying this T cell receptor beta chain was seen repeatedly, ten times or more. Its specificity is not known. Germline V lookup: CDR1 MNHEY, CDR2 SVGAGI. The CDR3 loop spans 15 amino acids. The V end lost 3 bases, the J end lost 2 bases, and 11 bases lay between the germline ends. The sample is drawn from a study of T cell repertoires in cytomegalovirus infection. Study background: Both CMV infection and a matching HLA type were indicated by public TCR beta signatures.

A single record per CDR3 protein comes from TCRdb applying MiXCR to the reads. Here the sample spans approximately 240,000 distinct CDR3 sequences, approximately 13% being singletons. Findings and limits, study-wide: Carriers of CMV and the relevant HLA type were discriminated by public TCR beta frequency. The ex vivo response showed dominance by HLA-C-restricted CMV-specific TCR beta clonotypes.

This TCR came from a human donor in good health (CMV status not recorded). Some clones in this sample may be carry-over from other donors' samples. The V gene is TRBV6-5, the J gene TRBJ1-3; possibly TRBD1 for D (6 bases). What was sequenced was PBMCs. CDR3 loop: CASSYDRHTGNTIYF. The CDR3 nucleotides read TGTGCCAGCAGTTATGACAGGCACACTGGAAACACCATATATTTT.